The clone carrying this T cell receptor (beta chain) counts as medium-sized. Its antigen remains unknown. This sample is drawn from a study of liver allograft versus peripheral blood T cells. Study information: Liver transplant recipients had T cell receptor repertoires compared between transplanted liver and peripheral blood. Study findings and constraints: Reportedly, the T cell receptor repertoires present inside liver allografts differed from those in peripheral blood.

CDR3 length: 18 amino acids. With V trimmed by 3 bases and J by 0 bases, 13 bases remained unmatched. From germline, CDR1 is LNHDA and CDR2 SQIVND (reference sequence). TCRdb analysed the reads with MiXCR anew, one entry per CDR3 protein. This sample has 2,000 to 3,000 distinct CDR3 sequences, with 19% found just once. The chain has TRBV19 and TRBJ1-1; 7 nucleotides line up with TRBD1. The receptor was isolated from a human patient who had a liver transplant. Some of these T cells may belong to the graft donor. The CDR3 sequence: CASSISGGLGVMNTEAFF. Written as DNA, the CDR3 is TGTGCCAGTAGTATTTCAGGGGGGTTGGGAGTTATGAACACTGAAGCTTTCTTT.